Presented here are 25 T cell receptor beta chains from one specimen sequenced in a study of T cells in Graves' hyperthyroidism and ophthalmopathy. RNA transcripts gave rise to amplified TCR beta CDR3 regions. The HTBI primer set was used in a first-round RT-PCR of the TCR CDR3. MiXCR was run by TCRdb on the multiplex PCR reads, yielding one entry per CDR3 protein. The sample yields 75,000 to 100,000 distinct CDR3 sequences, over 50% seen once. The source material was blood. Receptor source: a woman in her thirties or forties with Graves' hyperthyroidism.

Worth noting for this clonotype: A read error may be the cause here, since a much bigger clone is one base away. The chain has TRBV20-1 and TRBJ2-2, with a possible D match to TRBD2 (5 bases). The germline gives CDR1 DFQATT, CDR2 SNEGSKA (reference sequence). The CDR3 loop spans 12 amino acids. This CDR3 reads CSATLNTGELLF. CDR3 nucleotide sequence: TGCAGTGCTACTCTGAACACCGGGGAGCTGCTTTTT.

This clonotype was seen more than once but under ten times. The chain is built from TRBV2 and TRBJ1-4; the match to TRBD1 covers 7 bases. The germline V gene has CDR1 SNHLY and CDR2 FYNNEI. CDR3 length: 13 amino acids. V was pared by 8 bases and J by 8 bases, with 8 bases of the junction left unmatched. CDR3 region: CASYSDREEKLFF. DNA for the CDR3: TGTGCCAGCTACTCCGACAGGGAGGAAAAACTGTTTTTT.

The table lists this clonotype with a count of one. The chain joins TRBV7-9 to TRBJ1-2; D gene unclear. This CDR3 is 11 amino acids long. CDR1 is SEHNR, CDR2 FQNEAQ, per germline (reference sequence). Trimming shortened V by 8 bases and J by 7 bases, and 11 bases separated the two germline ends. CDR3 DNA sequence: TGTGCCAGCGCCGAGGGATCTGGCTACACCTTC. This encodes CASAEGSGYTF. The full variable domain, its missing parts supplied by reference TRBV7-9 and TRBJ1-2, is DTGVSQNPRHKITKRGQNVTFRCDPISEHNRLYWYRQTLGQGPEFLTYFQNEAQLEKSRLLSDRFSAERPKGSFSTLEIQRTEQGDSAMYLCASAEGSGYTFGSGTRLTVV.

V is TRBV11-1 and J is TRBJ2-5; the match to TRBD2 covers 8 bases. The CDR3 extends over 15 amino acids. The trim removed 0 bases at V and 4 bases at J, leaving 4 bases unmatched. Per the germline V gene, CDR1 is SGHAT and CDR2 is FQDESV (reference sequence). The CDR3 sequence: CASSLARGALETQYF. The CDR3 nucleotides read TGTGCCAGCAGCTTAGCGCGGGGGGCGTTAGAGACCCAGTACTTC. Drawing the rest from reference TRBV11-1 and TRBJ2-5, the complete variable domain is EAEVAQSPRYKITEKSQAVAFWCDPISGHATLYWYRQILGQGPELLVQFQDESVVDDSQLPKDRFSAERLKGVDSTLKIQPAELGDSAMYLCASSLARGALETQYFGPGTRLLVL.

About this clonotype: Just one base apart from a much larger clone, this may be a read error. V gene TRBV12-3 or TRBV12-4 combines with J gene TRBJ2-5, with TRBD2 matching 7 bases. The J call may be incorrect, as the DNA end agrees better with TRBJ2-7. The CDR3 has 15 amino acids. DNA of the CDR3: TGTGACAGCAGTTTGTCCCCAGCGGGATCCTACGAGCAGTACTTC. This codes for CDSSLSPAGSYEQYF.

The chain has TRBV5-1 and TRBJ1-1; D may be TRBD1 (5 bases). Trimming shortened V by 5 bases and J by 3 bases, and 14 bases separated the two germline ends. Looked up from germline, CDR1 is SGHRS and CDR2 is YFSETQ. This CDR3 has 14 residues. The CDR3 protein is CASSPGIWDTEAFF. As DNA, the CDR3 is TGCGCCAGCAGTCCAGGGATTTGGGACACTGAAGCTTTCTTT. The whole variable domain, filled in from reference TRBV5-1 and TRBJ1-1, reads KAGVTQTPRYLIKTRGQQVTLSCSPISGHRSVSWYQQTPGQGLQFLFEYFSETQRNKGNFPGRFSGRQFSNSRSEMNVSTLELGDSALYLCASSPGIWDTEAFFGQGTRLTVV.

This clonotype has just one count. The V call is TRBV19, the J call TRBJ1-1; no clear D gene. The CDR3 contains 16 residues. V was pared by 1 base and J by 3 bases, with 15 bases between. CDR1 and CDR2 (germline): LNHDA, SQIVND (reference sequence). CDR3 protein: CASSIGGSAGDTEAFF. CDR3 DNA sequence: TGTGCCAGTAGTATAGGTGGAAGCGCCGGGGACACTGAAGCTTTCTTT.

With respect to this clonotype: Given the absence of the conserved phenylalanine or tryptophan at the CDR3 end, a read error is likely. The rearrangement links TRBV4-1 to TRBJ2-7, with D possibly TRBD2 on 5 matching bases. This CDR3 has 15 amino acids. Germline-derived CDR1 and CDR2 are MGHRA and YSYEKL. In DNA, the CDR3 is TGTGCCAGCAGCTCGCGGAGCGGCCCCTCCTACGAGCAGTACTTG. Translated: CASSSRSGPSYEQYL.

This clonotype was picked up a small number of times. The V and J genes are TRBV9 and TRBJ2-2; D unresolved. The CDR3 totals 13 residues. The V and J ends lost 0 bases and 6 bases respectively, with 6 bases between them. The germline CDR1 and CDR2 sequences are SGDLS and YYNGEE. The chain's CDR3 is CASSVDRAGELFF. CDR3 coding DNA: TGTGCCAGCAGCGTAGACCGCGCCGGGGAGCTGTTTTTT.

The rearrangement links TRBV10-3 to TRBJ1-6; tentatively, D is TRBD1 (5 bases). The V gene's germline CDR1 is ENHRY and CDR2 SYGVKD. Trimming stripped 5 bases from V and 17 bases from J, with 22 bases between. This CDR3 has 14 residues. CDR3 sequence reads: CAISMRGSGANVHF. The CDR3 coding sequence is TGTGCCATCAGTATGAGGGGCTCTGGGGCCAACGTCCACTTT.

The V gene is TRBV25-1, the J gene TRBJ2-5; a weak D match, TRBD2 (5 bases). CDR3 size: 15 residues. CDR1 and CDR2 (germline): MGHDK, SYGVNS. Trimming shortened V by 6 bases and J by 5 bases, and 19 bases separated the two germline ends. The CDR3 reads CASSSKGLRGETQYF. The CDR3 DNA sequence: TGTGCCAGCAGCTCAAAGGGCTTACGGGGTGAGACCCAGTACTTC.

The chain combines TRBV7-9 with TRBJ2-5; D might be TRBD2 (5 bases). Per the germline V gene, CDR1 is SEHNR and CDR2 is FQNEAQ (reference sequence). V was pared by 5 bases and J by 1 base, with 17 bases between. The CDR3 contains 16 residues. The CDR3 DNA sequence: TGTGCCAGCAGCCGCCCGAGGGCGGAGACCCAAGAGACCCAGTACTTC. Encoded protein: CASSRPRAETQETQYF.

This chain connects TRBV29-1 to TRBJ2-7, with D tentatively TRBD1 (5 bases). The CDR3 extends over 11 amino acids. CDR1 SQVTM and CDR2 ANQGSEA come from the germline V gene. Between the trimmed V and J ends, which lost 6 bases and 2 bases, there was a span of 8 bases. DNA for the CDR3: TGCAGCGTACAGGAAACCTACGAGCAGTACTTC. Its protein is CSVQETYEQYF.

This chain links TRBV6-5 with TRBJ1-2; D call uncertain. The ends were cut back, 5 bases at V and 2 bases at J, with 15 bases in the middle. The V gene's germline CDR1 is MNHEY and CDR2 SVGAGI. The CDR3 runs 15 residues. Here the CDR3 reads CASSRSRAVNYGYTF. In DNA, the CDR3 is TGTGCCAGCAGTCGTTCCCGGGCCGTGAACTATGGCTACACCTTC.

This clonotype occurred many times. The chain is built from TRBV9 and TRBJ2-3; TRBD2 might be the D (6 bases). The CDR3 covers 14 residues. Trimming took 4 bases from V and 3 from J, leaving 12 bases between them. Per the germline V gene, CDR1 is SGDLS and CDR2 is YYNGEE. The CDR3: CASSPRGRTDTQYF. Here the CDR3 DNA reads TGTGCCAGCAGCCCTCGGGGGAGAACAGATACGCAGTATTTT.

Regarding this clonotype: A single base separates this from a much larger clone, so it may be a read error. This chain joins TRBV6-6 and TRBJ2-7; D is unresolved. V shed 4 bases and J shed 2 bases, with 12 bases lying between them. The length of the CDR3 is 14 residues. Per the germline V gene, CDR1 is MNHNY and CDR2 is SVGAGI (reference sequence). The CDR3 loop is CASSLPRTPYEQYF. CDR3 DNA sequence: TGTGCCAGCAGTTTACCCAGGACGCCCTACGAGCAGTACTTC.

This chain connects TRBV30 to TRBJ1-1; possible D gene TRBD1, 5 bases. There are 12 residues in the CDR3. Trimming cost V 5 bases and J 4 bases, with 11 bases left between them. Germline V gene sequence: CDR1 GTSNPN, CDR2 SVGIG (reference sequence). CDR3 in amino acids: CAWGRVSTEAFF. CDR3 DNA sequence: TGTGCCTGGGGCAGGGTGAGCACTGAAGCTTTCTTT.

This clonotype was found many times. The rearrangement uses TRBV7-9 and TRBJ1-3; TRBD1 matches at 9 bases. The CDR3 sequence is 18 residues long. The junction had 13 bases not matched to a gene; V was cut back by 1 base and J by 6 bases. CDR1 is SEHNR and CDR2 is FQNEAQ in the germline V gene (reference sequence). This CDR3 is CASSLGDRVATGLNTIYF. The DNA for the CDR3 is TGTGCCAGCAGCTTAGGGGACAGGGTGGCGACTGGCTTAAACACCATATATTTT.

This clonotype was seen ten or more times. The chain is built from TRBV7-2 and TRBJ2-7; D is uncertain. Germline V CDR1 and CDR2: SGHTA, FQGNSA. V was pared by 1 base and J by 4 bases, with 11 bases between. There are 14 residues in the CDR3. CDR3 nucleotides: TGTGCCAGCAGCTTAGGTTTAGGGAAATACGAGCAGTACTTC. Protein product: CASSLGLGKYEQYF.

V usage is TRBV25-1 and J usage is TRBJ1-2; the D gene is possibly TRBD1 (5 bases). Germline V gives CDR1 MGHDK, CDR2 SYGVNS. V shed 8 bases and J shed 7 bases, with 23 bases lying between them. The CDR3 extends over 15 amino acids. DNA of the CDR3: TGTGCCAGCCGGAGAGGTCTGGGGCATCTTTTTGGCTACACCTTC. Translation gives CASRRGLGHLFGYTF.

The chain couples TRBV20-1 to TRBJ2-3, with 7 bases that match TRBD2. Germline assignment: CDR1 DFQATT and CDR2 SNEGSKA (reference sequence). The CDR3 consists of 15 residues. V dropped 2 bases and J dropped 0; count of bases not matched to a gene: 5. CDR3 nucleotides: TGCAGTGCTAGATATCTTAGCGGGAGCACAGATACGCAGTATTTT. Amino acids: CSARYLSGSTDTQYF.

The chain combines TRBV5-6 with TRBJ2-3; D remains unclear. CDR1 SGHDT and CDR2 YYEEEE come from the germline V gene. This CDR3 is 16 amino acids long. The V end was cut by 0 bases, the J end by 2 bases, with 13 bases between. CDR3 sequence reads: CASSLAVTGYTDTQYF. Here the CDR3 DNA reads TGTGCCAGCAGCTTGGCCGTAACCGGCTACACAGATACGCAGTATTTT.

In this sample, this clonotype turned up many times. This sequence joins TRBV5-8 and TRBJ2-7; 9 bases are shared with TRBD2. The CDR3 contains 14 residues. Losses at the gene ends were 2 bases for V and 2 bases for J; bases not matched to a gene: 2. CDR1 is SGHTS and CDR2 is YDEGEE in the germline V gene. CDR3 sequence: CASSFLAGTYEQYF. CDR3 coding DNA: TGTGCCAGCAGCTTCCTAGCGGGAACCTACGAGCAGTACTTC.

The chain is built from TRBV20-1 and TRBJ2-5, with 11 bases matching TRBD2. The CDR3 is 14 residues long. Per germline, CDR1 DFQATT and CDR2 SNEGSKA (reference sequence). Unmatched junction bases numbered 7, after V lost 6 bases and J lost 4 bases. The DNA for the CDR3 is TGCAGTGCCGTACTAGCGGGAGACCTAGAGACCCAGTACTTC. This codes for CSAVLAGDLETQYF.

There are a few counts of this clonotype. CDR3 protein: CSLGRGTNTGELFF. CDR3 nucleotide sequence: TGCAGCTTAGGGAGGGGAACGAACACCGGGGAGCTGTTTTTT. This chain links TRBV29-1 with TRBJ2-2, with 7 positions matching TRBD2. Germline CDR1 is SQVTM and CDR2 is ANQGSEA. The CDR3 is made up of 14 amino acids. Unmatched junction bases numbered 6, after V lost 8 bases and J lost 0 bases.